This T cell receptor beta chain stems from a study of blood T cell repertoires in COVID-19. Turning to the study itself: The analysed material was cDNA or gDNA that came from T cells, B-cell-depleted T cells, or PBMCs.

The CDR3 has 19 amino acids. Germline V CDR1 and CDR2: SGDLS, YYNGEE. The ends were cut back, 0 bases at V and 1 base at J, with 22 bases in the middle. Categorization into cohorts depended on clinical history that participants reported. Individuals in the exposed group had encountered a COVID-19 case within 2 weeks preceding study entry. Sequencing was performed with immunoSEQ multiplex PCR; in TCRdb, only in-frame clones are kept and a portion is missing. The sample yields a few hundred thousand clones, just over 90% seen once. V is TRBV9 and J is TRBJ1-1; unclear D gene. Sequencing used PBMCs or T cells enriched from blood (not recorded which). The TCR was taken from a woman in her 40s who had been exposed to COVID-19. CDR3 loop: CASSVAEGNKHHGNTEAFF. CDR3 nucleotides: TGTGCCAGCAGCGTAGCGGAGGGTAATAAACATCATGGGAACACTGAAGCTTTCTTT.